Listed below are T cell receptor beta chains from one sample, sequenced in a study of T-cell reconstitution after alpha-beta-depleted transplantation in children. TCRdb reprocessed the PCR reads with MiXCR, giving one entry per CDR3 protein. The data hold 700,000 to 950,000 distinct CDR3 sequences, with 16% observed a single time. Specimen: PBMCs, mostly from graft donor cells, collected 360 days after TCRalphabeta/CD19-depleted stem cell transplant. All receptors come from a male patient younger than 18 who had a stem cell transplant for acute lymphoblastic leukemia, so the T cells may come from the graft donor. The CDR3 runs from the conserved cysteine through the conserved F or W. D genes are given only for firm matches. Clone size, where shown, is once, few, many, or a class for clones that have expanded.

>TRBV24-1|.|TRBJ2-3|.
CATPIGLADTQYF
TGTGCCACCCCGATCGGATTAGCAGATACGCAGTATTTT
>TRBV19|many|TRBJ2-2|.
CASSPRLANTGELFF
TGTGCCAGTAGCCCCAGACTCGCGAACACCGGGGAGCTGTTTTTT
>TRBV2|.|TRBJ2-1|TRBD2
CASSETSGRYNEQFF
TGTGCCAGCAGTGAGACTAGCGGGAGATACAATGAGCAGTTCTTC
>TRBV20-1|.|TRBJ1-2|.
CSARGQLLNYGYTF
TGCAGTGCTAGAGGACAACTTCTTAACTATGGCTACACCTTC
>TRBV27|few|TRBJ2-1|.
CASGGRQTNEQFF
TGTGCCAGCGGGGGGCGCCAAACGAATGAGCAGTTCTTC
>TRBV12-3/TRBV12-4|.|TRBJ2-1|.
CASSPNLAISYNEQFF
TGTGCCAGCAGCCCGAATCTAGCGATTTCCTACAATGAGCAGTTCTTC
>TRBV20-1|.|TRBJ2-2|TRBD1
CSARRQGALTGELFF
TGCAGTGCTAGGAGACAGGGGGCGCTGACCGGGGAGCTGTTTTTT
>TRBV6-1|.|TRBJ1-4|TRBD1
CSSSSPGTGGRANEKLFF
TGTTCCAGCAGCAGTCCCGGGACAGGGGGCCGAGCTAATGAAAAACTGTTTTTT
>TRBV15|.|TRBJ2-6|TRBD1
CATSRDWGRTGKMTGANVLTF
TGTGCCACCAGCAGAGATTGGGGTCGGACAGGGAAAATGACGGGGGCCAACGTCCTGACTTTC
>TRBV20-1|.|TRBJ2-1|TRBD2
CSASPSGRGQFF
TGCAGTGCTAGCCCTAGCGGGAGGGGGCAGTTCTTC
>TRBV6-1|.|TRBJ1-6|.
CASSQGTLDNSPLHF
TGTGCCAGCAGTCAGGGGACGTTGGATAATTCACCCCTCCACTTT
>TRBV14|few|TRBJ2-1|TRBD2
CASSDAFRTSGRISYNEQFF
TGTGCCAGCAGCGACGCCTTTCGAACTAGCGGGAGGATATCCTACAATGAGCAGTTCTTC
>TRBV20-1|few|TRBJ1-1|.
CSASGLANTEAFF
TGCAGTGCATCGGGGCTAGCGAACACTGAAGCTTTCTTT
>TRBV5-5|.|TRBJ2-1|.
CASSLAAAGRHEQFF
TGTGCCAGCAGCTTGGCAGCGGCTGGGAGGCATGAGCAGTTCTTC
>TRBV27|.|TRBJ2-7|TRBD2
CASSSGLAFFYEQYF
TGTGCCAGCAGTTCGGGACTAGCTTTCTTCTACGAGCAGTACTTC
>TRBV4-1|.|TRBJ2-7|.
CASSQEGAESYEQYF
TGCGCCAGCAGCCAAGAGGGGGCGGAATCCTACGAGCAGTACTTC
>TRBV5-1|few|TRBJ2-6|TRBD1
CASSFRSTGSGANVLTF
TGCGCCAGCAGCTTTAGATCGACAGGGTCTGGGGCCAACGTCCTGACTTTC
>TRBV29-1|many|TRBJ2-1|.
CSAVGGLRDVSSYNEQFF
TGCAGCGCCGTTGGGGGGTTAAGGGACGTGAGCTCCTACAATGAGCAGTTCTTC
>TRBV6-2/TRBV6-3|few|TRBJ2-7|TRBD1
CASSHGTGDSYEQYF
TGTGCCAGCAGCCACGGGACAGGGGATTCCTACGAGCAGTACTTC
>TRBV27|few|TRBJ2-3|.
CASSPGESDTQYF
TGTGCCAGCAGCCCCGGGGAGTCAGATACGCAGTATTTT
>TRBV20-1|.|TRBJ2-7|TRBD1
CSGRDRQPYEQYF
TGCAGTGGAAGGGACAGGCAACCCTACGAGCAGTACTTC
>TRBV6-1|few|TRBJ2-7|.
CASSQSGRWLYEQYF
TGTGCCAGCAGTCAGTCAGGGCGATGGCTCTACGAGCAGTACTTC
>TRBV12-3/TRBV12-4|.|TRBJ2-3|TRBD2
CASSSISGLNTDTQYF
TGTGCCAGCAGTTCCATTAGCGGGTTAAACACAGATACGCAGTATTTT
>TRBV27|.|TRBJ2-1|.
CASSNHEVGLLEQFF
TGTGCCAGCAGTAATCATGAGGTCGGTCTACTTGAGCAGTTCTTC
>TRBV12-3/TRBV12-4|many|TRBJ2-7|.
CASSFRSYEQYF
TGTGCCAGCAGTTTTCGATCCTACGAGCAGTACTTC
>TRBV5-4|.|TRBJ2-7|.
CASSLDGLEQYF
TGTGCCAGCAGCTTAGATGGCCTCGAGCAGTACTTC
>TRBV14|few|TRBJ1-1|.
CASGGDMNTEAFF
TGTGCCAGCGGGGGTGATATGAACACTGAAGCTTTCTTT
>TRBV4-1|few|TRBJ2-1|.
CASSQSGFRARPTHEQFF
TGCGCCAGCAGCCAATCGGGGTTTCGGGCTAGACCTACACATGAGCAGTTCTTC
>TRBV6-5|few|TRBJ2-1|TRBD1
CASSYGQGATNEQFF
TGTGCCAGCAGTTACGGGCAGGGGGCTACCAATGAGCAGTTCTTC
>TRBV7-2|.|TRBJ2-7|TRBD1
CASSLRQGFLNYEQYF
TGTGCCAGCAGCTTGAGACAGGGTTTCCTTAACTACGAGCAGTACTTC
>TRBV5-6|.|TRBJ1-6|.
CASSSGWDSPLHF
TGTGCCAGCAGTTCAGGGTGGGATTCACCCCTCCACTTT
>TRBV5-1|few|TRBJ2-4|.
CASISDRSFKNIQYF
TGCGCCAGCATATCGGACAGAAGTTTCAAAAACATTCAGTACTTC
>TRBV3-1|.|TRBJ2-1|.
CASSQDPFAGDPSYNEQFF
TGTGCCAGCAGCCAAGATCCGTTTGCGGGCGACCCCTCCTACAATGAGCAGTTCTTC
>TRBV7-9|few|TRBJ2-3|.
CASSLRQASTDTQYF
TGTGCCAGCAGCTTGAGGCAGGCCAGCACAGATACGCAGTATTTT
>TRBV29-1|few|TRBJ2-1|.
CSVELRLSSYNEQFF
TGCAGCGTTGAATTGCGGTTAAGCTCCTACAATGAGCAGTTCTTC
>TRBV5-1|.|TRBJ1-4|TRBD1
CASSLGRGRDEKLFF
TGCGCCAGCAGCTTGGGCAGGGGGCGAGATGAAAAACTGTTTTTT
>TRBV6-5|.|TRBJ2-3|.
CASRVKWYSSTDTQYF
TGTGCCAGCAGAGTGAAATGGTACTCAAGCACAGATACGCAGTATTTT
>TRBV12-3/TRBV12-4|.|TRBJ2-1|TRBD1
CASIHWTGGVEQFF
TGTGCCAGCATCCACTGGACAGGGGGCGTTGAGCAGTTCTTC
>TRBV4-1|few|TRBJ2-1|TRBD2
CASSSSSGRGAGSYNEQFF
TGCGCCAGCAGCTCCTCTAGCGGGAGGGGAGCTGGCTCCTACAATGAGCAGTTCTTC
>TRBV20-1|many|TRBJ2-1|.
CSATSSYNEQFF
TGCAGTGCTACAAGCTCCTACAATGAGCAGTTCTTC
>TRBV20-1|.|TRBJ2-7|.
CSARDPGTYEQYF
TGCAGTGCTAGAGATCCAGGGACCTACGAGCAGTACTTC
>TRBV21-1|.|TRBJ1-1|.
CASSKGAGRTEAFF
TGTGCCAGCAGCAAAGGGGCAGGGAGGACTGAAGCTTTCTTT
>TRBV18|few|TRBJ2-7|TRBD2
CASSPNLAGGQNEQYF
TGTGCCAGCTCACCTAACTTAGCGGGAGGACAGAACGAGCAGTACTTC